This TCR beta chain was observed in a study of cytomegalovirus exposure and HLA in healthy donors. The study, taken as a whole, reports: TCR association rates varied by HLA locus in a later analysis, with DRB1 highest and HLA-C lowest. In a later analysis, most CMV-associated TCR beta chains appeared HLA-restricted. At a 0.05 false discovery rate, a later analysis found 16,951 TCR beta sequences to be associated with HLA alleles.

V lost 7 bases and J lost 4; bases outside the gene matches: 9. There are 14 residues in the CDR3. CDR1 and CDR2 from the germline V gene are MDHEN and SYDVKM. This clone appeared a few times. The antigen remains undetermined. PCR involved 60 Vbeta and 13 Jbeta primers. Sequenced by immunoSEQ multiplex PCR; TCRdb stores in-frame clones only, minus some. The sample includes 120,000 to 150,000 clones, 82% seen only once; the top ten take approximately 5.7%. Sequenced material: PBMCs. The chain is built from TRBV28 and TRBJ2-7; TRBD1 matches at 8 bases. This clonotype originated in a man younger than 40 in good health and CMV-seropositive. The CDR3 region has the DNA TGTGCCAGCAAGGCCCGGACAGGGTCTTACGAGCAGTACTTC. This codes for CASKARTGSYEQYF.